The 18 T cell receptor beta chains listed next were all sequenced from one sample in a study of identical twins. From the 5' RACE reads, TCRdb called clonotypes with MiXCR, one entry per CDR3 protein. The table records 1.5 million or so distinct CDR3 sequences, under 35% of them present only once. The specimen sequenced was cord blood. The receptors come from a newborn girl in good health.

In this sample, this clonotype turned up a few times. This sequence joins TRBV7-2 and TRBJ1-4, with D uncertain. Germline lookup yields CDR1 SGHTA and CDR2 FQGNSA. With 5 bases removed from V and 8 bases from J, the gap between germline ends came to 15 bases. This CDR3 region has 14 residues. CDR3 sequence reads: CASSPPGLREKLFF. The CDR3 DNA reads TGTGCCAGCAGCCCCCCAGGTCTGAGGGAAAAACTGTTTTTT.

This clonotype has a count of ten or more. The chain combines TRBV29-1 with TRBJ2-3; D is possibly TRBD1 (5 bases). The germline gives CDR1 SQVTM, CDR2 ANQGSEA. Trimming pared 7 bases from V and 2 bases from J, leaving 16 bases between. CDR3 length: 14 amino acids. The CDR3 reads CSGETDPYTDTQYF. The CDR3 coding sequence is TGCAGCGGTGAGACAGACCCCTACACAGATACGCAGTATTTT.

The rearrangement links TRBV29-1 to TRBJ2-5; TRBD2 aligns across 9 bases. Germline CDR1 SQVTM, CDR2 ANQGSEA. The length of the CDR3 is 12 residues. With V trimmed by 7 bases and J by 11 bases, 11 bases remained unmatched. The CDR3 region is CSGTLAGDEQYF. The CDR3 region has the DNA TGCAGCGGCACACTAGCGGGCGATGAGCAGTACTTC.

This clonotype is a singleton in its sample. The chain employs TRBV5-1 and TRBJ2-1, with 7 bases identical to TRBD2. Looked up from germline, CDR1 is SGHRS and CDR2 is YFSETQ. The CDR3 sequence is 14 residues long. Trimming at V came to 4 bases and at J to 9 bases, leaving 10 bases not matched to a gene. The CDR3 is CASSTPTSQAEQFF. The CDR3 bases are TGCGCCAGCAGCACGCCGACTAGCCAGGCTGAGCAGTTCTTC.

This clonotype was counted many times. The chain joins TRBV27 to TRBJ2-7; 7 bases line up with TRBD1. Germline CDR1 and CDR2: MNHEY and SMNVEV (reference sequence). This CDR3 has 14 amino acids. V dropped 1 base and J dropped 5; count of bases not matched to a gene: 5. The CDR3 region has the DNA TGTGCCAGCAGTTTATGGGGAACAGGGGACGAGCAGTACTTC. It is translated as CASSLWGTGDEQYF.

As concerns this clonotype: A much bigger clone sits one base away, suggesting this may be a read error. The V gene is TRBV27, the J gene TRBJ2-1, with 10 bases matching TRBD2. With the DNA end fitting TRBJ2-7 better, the J assignment may be wrong. CDR3 size: 15 residues. Germline V lookup: CDR1 MNHEY, CDR2 SMNVEV (reference sequence). The CDR3 here is CASSFRSGGYNEQYF. The DNA of the CDR3 is TGTGCCAGCAGTTTTCGTAGCGGGGGGTACAATGAGCAGTACTTC.

In this sample, this clonotype turned up a few times. The chain has TRBV3-1 and TRBJ2-7, with D maybe TRBD1 (5 bases). The CDR3 extends over 13 amino acids. With 2 bases removed from V and 6 bases from J, the gap between germline ends came to 11 bases. From germline, CDR1 is LGHDT and CDR2 YNNKEL (reference sequence). CDR3: CASSQQGYLEQYF. The CDR3 DNA sequence: TGTGCCAGCAGCCAACAGGGATATCTCGAGCAGTACTTC.

The table lists this clonotype with a few counts. This sequence joins TRBV5-1 and TRBJ1-4; D is uncertain. With 5 bases removed from V and 4 bases from J, the gap between germline ends came to 12 bases. This CDR3 has 14 residues. Germline lookup yields CDR1 SGHRS and CDR2 YFSETQ. The CDR3 nucleotides read TGCGCCAGCAGACCCGACACGGGTAATGAAAAACTGTTTTTT. Encoded protein: CASRPDTGNEKLFF.

The chain employs TRBV3-1 and TRBJ2-7, with D possibly TRBD2 on 6 matching bases. V was pared by 1 base and J by 12 bases, with 16 bases between. CDR1 and CDR2 (germline): LGHDT, YNNKEL (reference sequence). The CDR3 has 13 amino acids. CDR3 in DNA: TGTGCCAGCAGCCAAGGGTCCGCGGGGACCCGGTACTTC. Protein sequence: CASSQGSAGTRYF.

This clonotype appeared a single time. This chain connects TRBV20-1 to TRBJ2-1; 15 positions match TRBD2. Germline loops: CDR1 DFQATT, CDR2 SNEGSKA (reference sequence). The CDR3 totals 15 residues. The trim removed 5 bases at V and 5 bases at J, leaving 4 bases unmatched. CDR3 nucleotides: TGCAGTGCTGGGGGGACTAGCGGGGGGAACAATGAGCAGTTCTTC. Translation gives CSAGGTSGGNNEQFF.

The chain is built from TRBV12-3 or TRBV12-4 and TRBJ2-3; D not certain. Trimming removed 3 bases at V and 2 bases at J, with 9 bases between. This CDR3 has 14 amino acids. This CDR3 reads CASSLADITDTQYF. As DNA, the CDR3 is TGTGCCAGCAGTTTGGCCGACATCACAGATACGCAGTATTTT.

This clonotype has just a few counts. The CDR3 bases are TGTGCCAGCAGCTTTGCAGGGGGCATTTATGGCTACACCTTC. As protein: CASSFAGGIYGYTF. The chain is built from TRBV11-2 and TRBJ1-2; 8 nucleotides align to TRBD1. Germline loops: CDR1 SGHAT, CDR2 FQNNGV. The V and J ends lost 3 bases and 5 bases, in that order; junction bases with no gene match: 5. CDR3 size: 14 residues.

This clonotype was observed a handful of times. The chain links TRBV7-9 to TRBJ2-1; TRBD2 matches at 7 bases. The length of the CDR3 is 20 residues. Germline CDR1 SEHNR, CDR2 FQNEAQ (reference sequence). The J segment lost 3 bases and the V segment lost 5 bases, leaving 22 bases of the junction unmatched. As DNA, the CDR3 is TGTGCCAGCAGCCCTAAGGAGGGGACTACCCCGACTGGTTACTACAATGAGCAGTTCTTC. Residues: CASSPKEGTTPTGYYNEQFF.

In its sample, this clonotype was seen a few times. The chain carries TRBV2 and TRBJ2-4; D is undetermined. CDR1 SNHLY and CDR2 FYNNEI come from the germline V gene. The CDR3 contains 15 residues. V was shortened by 5 bases and J by 0 bases, with 11 bases between the two germline ends. CDR3 in DNA: TGTGCCAGCAGTTTGGACGCGCAAGCCAAAAACATTCAGTACTTC. This translates into CASSLDAQAKNIQYF.

J is TRBJ2-1 and V is TRBV7-2; D uncertain. Matching the DNA end better, TRBJ2-7 makes the J call doubtful. There are 15 residues in the CDR3. The germline V gene has CDR1 SGHTA and CDR2 FQGNSA. CDR3 loop: CASSFRTPSYNEQYF. The CDR3 DNA follows: TGTGCCAGCAGCTTTCGAACTCCCTCCTACAATGAGCAGTACTTC.

The chain has TRBV6-6 and TRBJ1-4; D remains unclear. This CDR3 region has 14 residues. V gave up 9 bases and J gave up 4 bases, with 15 bases separating them. Germline CDR1 is MNHNY and CDR2 is SVGAGI (reference sequence). DNA of the CDR3: TGTGCCAGTGCCAGAGGGAAGCTTAATGAAAAACTGTTTTTT. It codes for CASARGKLNEKLFF.

The genes are TRBV2 and TRBJ2-1; 9 bases line up with TRBD1. V dropped 6 bases and J dropped 5; count of bases not matched to a gene: 14. The germline CDR1 and CDR2 sequences are SNHLY and FYNNEI. The CDR3 contains 17 residues. The CDR3 coding sequence is TGTGCCAGCAGCTTAACGATTGACAGGGGGTTTAACAATGAGCAGTTCTTC. Translating gives CASSLTIDRGFNNEQFF. Full variable domain (remainder filled in from reference TRBV2 and TRBJ2-1): EPEVTQTPSHQVTQMGQEVILRCVPISNHLYFYWYRQILGQKVEFLVSFYNNEISEKSEIFDDQFSVERPDGSNFTLKIRSTKLEDSAMYFCASSLTIDRGFNNEQFFGPGTRLTVL.

The V and J genes are TRBV28 and TRBJ2-7; 7 positions agree with TRBD1. The CDR3 spans 16 residues. After removal of 3 bases from V and 0 bases from J, the junction contained 8 bases not matched to a gene. Germline lookup yields CDR1 MDHEN and CDR2 SYDVKM. CDR3 amino acids: CASSFPIGQVSYEQYF. Here the CDR3 DNA reads TGTGCCAGCAGTTTCCCTATCGGACAGGTCTCCTACGAGCAGTACTTC.